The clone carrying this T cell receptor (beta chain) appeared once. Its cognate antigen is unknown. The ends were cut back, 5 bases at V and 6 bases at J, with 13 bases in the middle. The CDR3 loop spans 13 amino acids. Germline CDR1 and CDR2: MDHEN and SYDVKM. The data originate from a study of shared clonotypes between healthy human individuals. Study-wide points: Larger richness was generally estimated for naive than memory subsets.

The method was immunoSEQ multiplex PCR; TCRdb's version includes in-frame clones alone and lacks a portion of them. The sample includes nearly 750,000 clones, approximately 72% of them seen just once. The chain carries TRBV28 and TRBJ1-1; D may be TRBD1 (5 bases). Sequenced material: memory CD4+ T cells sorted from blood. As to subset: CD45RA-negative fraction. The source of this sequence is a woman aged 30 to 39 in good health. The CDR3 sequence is CASSAQTVSEAFF. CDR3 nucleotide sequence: TGTGCCAGCAGTGCACAGACAGTGTCTGAAGCTTTCTTT.